This TCR beta chain was recorded in a study of PD-1 blockade in classical Hodgkin lymphoma (TCRdb year 2020). Background for the entire study: Nivolumab dosing was 3 mg/kg intravenously every 2 weeks, continuing until either disease progression or unacceptable toxicity. To define a peripheral blood immune signature of response to PD-1 blockade in classical Hodgkin lymphoma, the study combined TCR beta sequencing with CyTOF. The study at large found these results: Lower diversity was seen in patients whose nivolumab began less than 1 year after ASCT, and these patients were left out of later analyses so that immune reconstitution would not confound the results. Among trial patients, those achieving complete response had baseline diversity similar to that of newly diagnosed patients, while diversity was significantly lower in partial responders and progressors. Baseline TCR diversity was reported as lower in newly diagnosed patients than in healthy donors, and lower still in relapsed/refractory patients. CD4+ but not CD8+ TCR diversity rose significantly by C4D1 (p=0.0027 vs p=0.16), most apparent in complete responders (p=0.02). The study was limited to a single clinical trial cohort, and causes of repertoire differences, possibly disease activity or prior therapy, remained undefined.

To note about this clone: This receptor's antigen is unknown. No quality values exist for individual bases; no much larger clone is one base distant.

Genomic DNA was extracted with the Qiagen DNeasy kit from unsorted PBMCs and from negatively selected CD4+ and CD8+ fractions. TCR beta CDR3 regions were amplified by immunoSEQ multiplex PCR using primers annealing to V and J segments. A synthetic immune receptor repertoire was used to minimize amplification bias, and any remaining bias was removed computationally after sequencing. The paper's processing steps were these. Repertoire diversity was quantified as the Shannon entropy index using custom Python scripts. Unsorted, CD4+ and CD8+ repertoires were analyzed separately, except in combined analyses where CD4+ and CD8+ sequences were merged in silico. Clonal expansion was defined as a frequency increase of at least 2-fold after treatment compared with C1D1, and clones undetected at baseline were assigned a pseudocount of 0.5. Clones with 0 or 1 copy at C1D1 were classified as singleton clones, and clones with 2 or more copies were classified as non-singleton clones. Clones expanded in unsorted samples were labelled as CD4+, CD8+ or unknown by matching protein sequences in sorted samples from the same patient. Wilcoxon tests on paired samples were used to test diversity changes from C1D1 to C4D1. TCRdb took over this immuneACCESS table, retaining in-frame rearrangements with V and J assigned. Such tables are incomplete; in checked studies, under half of the missing clones stem from an unresolved V gene, and the remainder is unexplained. V and J calls and clone size are copied from that table; D and trimming were computed from the DNA. The sample table contains 20,000 or so clones; only one count was recorded for around 80% of them. In total, the top ten clones hold 6.2% of the sample.

The time point label, as the study defines it: cycle 4 day 1 (C4D1), after five to seven weeks of nivolumab. Every trial patient had relapsed following autologous stem cell transplantation, and prior brentuximab vedotin exposure was what differed among cohorts A, B and C. The trial cohort was composed of about 53 patients with relapsed/refractory classical Hodgkin lymphoma, for whom complete response, partial response or progressive disease was recorded as best overall response. In the multi-cohort phase II CheckMate 205 trial, trial patients received single-agent nivolumab. Best overall response was determined by an independent review committee according to the 2007 International Working Group response criteria. PBMCs from the trial were collected at three points: immediately before nivolumab initiation (C1D1), and during therapy at cycle 2 day 1 and cycle 4 day 1. Peripheral blood was collected in 8 mL Vacutainer Cell Preparation Tubes, from which PBMCs were isolated by centrifugation and then cryopreserved.

As encoded in the germline V gene, CDR1 is KGHSH while CDR2 is LQKENI. For this chain, trimming is 1 base at the V end and 7 bases at the J end, and the number of junction bases without a gene match is 7. The CDR3 numbers 15 residues from cysteine through phenylalanine. The retained sequence is limited to the CDR3, 45 bases, with the frame set at the first base. This sequence originates from a human donor with classical Hodgkin lymphoma. Sample: peripheral blood mononuclear cells (PBMCs), taken before the fourth cycle of nivolumab. The chain joins TRBV18 to TRBJ2-1, with TRBD2 matching 7 junction bases. This receptor has the CDR3 CASSPRGLGENEQFF. In nucleotide form, the sequence is TGTGCCAGCTCACCACGCGGACTAGGAGAGAATGAGCAGTTCTTC.